These 14 T cell receptor beta chains were all obtained from the same sample, sequenced in a study of cytomegalovirus exposure and HLA in healthy donors (dated by TCRdb to 2016 to 2017). The protocol used for the library was the immunoSEQ multiplex PCR assay. The multiplex PCR relied on a mix of 60 forward primers for TCR Vbeta segments and 13 reverse primers for TCR Jbeta segments. Drawn from immuneACCESS, this table holds only the in-frame rearrangements with V and J called that TCRdb kept. Clones are partly lost; checked studies trace under half to an unresolved V gene and leave the rest unexplained. This sample comprises 100,000 to 120,000 clones, roughly 80% of them detected only once. The ten largest clonotypes hold about 8.6% of the sample. Sequencing was carried out using PBMCs. The receptors shown here come from a woman in her forties in good health and CMV-seropositive.

The chain uses TRBV29-1 and TRBJ1-2; 8 bases match TRBD1. J gave up 4 bases and V 4 bases, and 8 bases lay outside the gene matches. Germline V gene sequence: CDR1 SQVTM, CDR2 ANQGSEA. The CDR3 is made up of 14 amino acids. CDR3 sequence reads: CSVGSGGMGYGYTF. CDR3 sequence (DNA): TGCAGCGTTGGGTCAGGGGGCATGGGCTATGGCTACACCTTC.

The chain combines TRBV11-2 with TRBJ2-1; 8 bases agree with TRBD1. The CDR3 extends over 12 amino acids. The germline CDR1 and CDR2 sequences are SGHAT and FQNNGV. V dropped 6 bases and J dropped 6; count of bases not matched to a gene: 1. CDR3 DNA: TGTGCCAGCAGGACAGGGGCCAATGAGCAGTTCTTC. Its protein product is CASRTGANEQFF.

This chain joins TRBV27 and TRBJ1-3; D gene ambiguous. CDR3 length equals 14 residues. Trimming took off 0 bases at V and 1 base at J, with 4 bases between the two ends. Germline CDR1 reads MNHEY; CDR2 reads SMNVEV (reference sequence). In DNA, the CDR3 is TGTGCCAGCAGTTTATCCTTATCTGGAAACACCATATATTTT. Encoded protein: CASSLSLSGNTIYF.

The chain carries TRBV4-1 and TRBJ2-7, with a possible D match to TRBD2 (6 bases). The CDR3 contains 14 residues. V was clipped by 3 bases and J by 1 base, with 10 bases between them. The V gene's germline CDR1 is MGHRA and CDR2 YSYEKL. The CDR3 loop reads CASSQGTLSYEQYF. CDR3 nucleotide sequence: TGCGCCAGCAGCCAGGGGACTCTGTCCTACGAGCAGTACTTC.

V and J are TRBV28 and TRBJ1-5; 7 nucleotides match TRBD1. The length of the CDR3 is 14 residues. Germline V lookup: CDR1 MDHEN, CDR2 SYDVKM. Trimming cost V 6 bases and J 7 bases; bases outside gene matches: 9. The CDR3 region is CASRGTARPQPQHF. Written as DNA, the CDR3 is TGTGCCAGCAGGGGGACAGCTCGACCCCAGCCCCAGCATTTT.

This chain links TRBV29-1 with TRBJ1-4, with unresolved D. Germline V gene sequence: CDR1 SQVTM, CDR2 ANQGSEA. Trimming pared 3 bases from V and 7 bases from J, leaving 9 bases between. This CDR3 is built from 12 residues. CDR3 in DNA: TGCAGCGTTGAGGGCAGCAGTGAAAAACTGTTTTTT. Translated, it gives CSVEGSSEKLFF.

The rearrangement uses TRBV9 and TRBJ1-2, with D possibly matching TRBD1 (6 bases). This CDR3 region has 15 residues. The germline CDR1 and CDR2 sequences are SGDLS and YYNGEE. Trimming removed 2 bases from V and 3 bases from J, with 14 bases in between. The CDR3 loop is CASSVGGATHYGYTF. The CDR3 DNA sequence: TGTGCCAGCAGCGTTGGGGGGGCCACACACTATGGCTACACCTTC.

The rearrangement joins TRBV5-5 to TRBJ2-5; 12 bases line up with TRBD2. The end of the DNA is better explained by TRBJ2-7, so the J call may be wrong. Germline V gives CDR1 SGHKS, CDR2 YYEKEE (reference sequence). The CDR3 is made up of 16 amino acids. The CDR3 reads CASSLLAGGLGYEQYF. The CDR3 region has the DNA TGTGCCAGCAGCTTGCTAGCGGGGGGGCTAGGCTACGAGCAGTACTTC.

This chain connects TRBV27 to TRBJ2-3, with TRBD2 matching 7 bases. This CDR3 comprises 15 residues. After removal of 1 base from V and 4 bases from J, the junction contained 5 bases not matched to a gene. Per the germline V gene, CDR1 is MNHEY and CDR2 is SMNVEV (reference sequence). The DNA of the CDR3 is TGTGCCAGCAGTTTATGGGGGGGTCGGGCAGATACGCAGTATTTT. Translated, it gives CASSLWGGRADTQYF.

The chain has TRBV12-5 and TRBJ1-3; D remains ambiguous. V was trimmed by 0 bases and J by 0 bases, leaving 6 bases between them. Germline CDR1 LGHNT, CDR2 FRNRAP. The CDR3 is 15 amino acids. The CDR3 protein is CASGLVLRSGNTIYF. CDR3 coding DNA: TGTGCTAGTGGTTTGGTACTGCGCTCTGGAAACACCATATATTTT.

The chain has TRBV6-5 and TRBJ2-5; 11 bases are a match to TRBD2. CDR1 is MNHEY and CDR2 is SVGAGI in the germline V gene. Trimming at V came to 6 bases and at J to 4 bases, leaving 7 bases not matched to a gene. The CDR3 is 15 amino acids. CDR3 protein: CASRIAGGRRETQYF. CDR3 in DNA: TGTGCCAGCAGGATAGCGGGGGGGCGTAGAGAGACCCAGTACTTC.

The V gene is TRBV15, the J gene TRBJ2-1; a possible D gene is TRBD2 (7 bases). CDR3 length equals 18 residues. V dropped 1 base and J dropped 2 bases, with 18 bases sitting between them. CDR1 LNHNV and CDR2 YYDKDF come from the germline V gene (reference sequence). For the CDR3, the DNA is TGTGCCACCAGCAGAGCGGGGGGCGGGGGTAGCCCCTACAATGAGCAGTTCTTC. Protein product: CATSRAGGGGSPYNEQFF.

This chain connects TRBV11-1 to TRBJ1-1; weak D call: TRBD1 (6 bases). The CDR3 has 19 amino acids. The ends were cut back, 5 bases at V and 6 bases at J, with 31 bases in the middle. In germline, CDR1 is SGHAT, CDR2 FQDESV (reference sequence). In DNA, the CDR3 is TGTGCCAGCAGCACAAACCAATGGGGGGGCAGGAGCGGGTTGGCTGAAGCTTTCTTT. Translation: CASSTNQWGGRSGLAEAFF.

The genes are TRBV9 and TRBJ2-7; D is uncertain. Germline-derived CDR1 and CDR2 are SGDLS and YYNGEE. The CDR3 spans 14 residues. The V end lost 0 bases, the J end lost 0 bases, and 7 bases lay between the germline ends. The CDR3: CASSVDPSSYEQYF. For the CDR3, the DNA is TGTGCCAGCAGCGTAGACCCTAGCTCCTACGAGCAGTACTTC. Using reference TRBV9 and TRBJ2-7 for the parts outside the CDR3, the full variable domain is DSGVTQTPKHLITATGQRVTLRCSPRSGDLSVYWYQQSLDQGLQFLIQYYNGEERAKGNILERFSAQQFPDLHSELNLSSLELGDSALYFCASSVDPSSYEQYFGPGTRLTVT.